A selection of T cell receptor beta chains follows, all from one sample in a study of cytotoxic CD8 clonotypes in ibrutinib-treated CLL. The data were produced by immunoSEQ multiplex PCR, yet TCRdb's version contains in-frame clones alone and is incomplete. The data contain some 160,000 clones, 70% to 85% of them singletons. Sequenced material: PBMCs, taken after 12 months of ibrutinib treatment. The receptors were sampled from a human donor with chronic lymphocytic leukemia. Each CDR3 is given with its conserved first and last residue. Fields, in order: D gene, V gene, clone size, J gene, CDR3 DNA, CDR3 protein. The D gene is left open where the match is weak. Rows give clone size only sometimes, using once, few, many, or a class for an expanded clone.

d_gene: -; v_gene: TRBV4-2; abundance: -; j_gene: TRBJ2-1; CDR3nt: TGTGCCAGCAGCCAGAATGCGGGGTACAATGAGCAGTTCTTC; CDR3aa: CASSQNAGYNEQFF
d_gene: -; v_gene: TRBV6-5; abundance: -; j_gene: TRBJ2-7; CDR3nt: TGTGCCAGCGGGCCGGGGCCCTACGAGCAGTACTTC; CDR3aa: CASGPGPYEQYF
d_gene: TRBD1; v_gene: TRBV9; abundance: few; j_gene: TRBJ1-3; CDR3nt: TGTGCCAGCAGCCCGAGGACAGGGGGTGGAAACACCATATATTTT; CDR3aa: CASSPRTGGGNTIYF
d_gene: TRBD2; v_gene: TRBV10-3; abundance: -; j_gene: TRBJ2-5; CDR3nt: TGTGCCATATCGTCCGCGGGAGTGGGTGTGGGAACTAGCGGGAGTGAAGAGACCCAGTACTTC; CDR3aa: CAISSAGVGVGTSGSEETQYF
d_gene: -; v_gene: TRBV18; abundance: -; j_gene: TRBJ2-7; CDR3nt: TGTGCCAGCTCACGGTCAGGGGTGAACGAGCAGTACTTC; CDR3aa: CASSRSGVNEQYF
d_gene: -; v_gene: TRBV4-3; abundance: -; j_gene: TRBJ2-3; CDR3nt: TGCGCCAGCAGCCAAGGGTTTGGCACAGATACGCAGTATTTT; CDR3aa: CASSQGFGTDTQYF
d_gene: -; v_gene: TRBV13; abundance: -; j_gene: TRBJ2-7; CDR3nt: TGTGCCAGACGTCTACCCTTCGGCGGGGAATTCTACGAGCAGTACTTC; CDR3aa: CARRLPFGGEFYEQYF
d_gene: -; v_gene: TRBV10-3; abundance: -; j_gene: TRBJ2-5; CDR3nt: TGTGCCATCAGTGAGCCGGGACTCCAAGAGACCCAGTACTTC; CDR3aa: CAISEPGLQETQYF
d_gene: TRBD1; v_gene: TRBV18; abundance: -; j_gene: TRBJ2-2; CDR3nt: TGTGCCAGCTCACTCCAGGGGGCCTTCGCCGGGGAGCTGTTTTTT; CDR3aa: CASSLQGAFAGELFF
d_gene: -; v_gene: TRBV28; abundance: -; j_gene: TRBJ1-2; CDR3nt: TGTGCCAGCACCAGAGAGATGGGGGTCGATGGCTACACCTTC; CDR3aa: CASTREMGVDGYTF
d_gene: TRBD2; v_gene: TRBV19; abundance: -; j_gene: TRBJ2-3; CDR3nt: TGTGCCAGTAGGTCGTTAGCGGGAGCTCGGACAGATACGCAGTATTTT; CDR3aa: CASRSLAGARTDTQYF
d_gene: -; v_gene: TRBV28; abundance: -; j_gene: TRBJ2-7; CDR3nt: TGTGCCAGCACCCGACAGGACCTTAACTACGAGCAGTACTTC; CDR3aa: CASTRQDLNYEQYF
d_gene: TRBD2; v_gene: TRBV29-1; abundance: -; j_gene: TRBJ2-1; CDR3nt: TGCAGCGCCCCAGGGGCGGGAGGTCGCTACAATGAGCAGTTCTTC; CDR3aa: CSAPGAGGRYNEQFF
d_gene: TRBD2; v_gene: TRBV4-1; abundance: -; j_gene: TRBJ2-2; CDR3nt: TGCGCCAGCAGCCAAGATCACGCGGGGGGGCCTGTTGGGGAGCTGTTTTTT; CDR3aa: CASSQDHAGGPVGELFF
d_gene: TRBD1; v_gene: TRBV9; abundance: -; j_gene: TRBJ2-3; CDR3nt: TGTGCCAGCAGCGTAGGGACAGGGGTTGCGCAGTATTTT; CDR3aa: CASSVGTGVAQYF
d_gene: TRBD1; v_gene: TRBV28; abundance: -; j_gene: TRBJ1-2; CDR3nt: TGTGCCAGCAGCCCGAGTGCAGGGGGAAACTATGGCTACACCTTC; CDR3aa: CASSPSAGGNYGYTF
d_gene: -; v_gene: TRBV5-6; abundance: few; j_gene: TRBJ1-2; CDR3nt: TGTGCCAGCAGCTTATCAGGGGTCCGCTATGGCTACACCTTC; CDR3aa: CASSLSGVRYGYTF
d_gene: -; v_gene: TRBV20-1; abundance: -; j_gene: TRBJ1-5; CDR3nt: TGCAGTGCTAGTGCTAATCAGCCCCAGCATTTT; CDR3aa: CSASANQPQHF